One sample yielded the 25 T cell receptor beta chains listed below, sequenced in a study of CD8 T cells in ankylosing spondylitis. TCRdb re-analysed the 5' RACE reads in MiXCR, keeping a single row per CDR3 protein. The repertoire includes about 36,000 distinct CDR3 sequences, approximately 10% of them detected once, and over 20% sits in the top ten. Sequencing used synovial fluid, either unsorted or a sorted T cell fraction (not recorded which). The receptors were gathered from a male donor with ankylosing spondylitis.

This clonotype showed up just a few times. V usage is TRBV6-1 and J usage is TRBJ2-1, with TRBD2 matching 9 bases. V shed 3 bases, J shed 5 bases, and the junction held 8 bases outside the gene matches. The CDR3 is made up of 16 amino acids. Germline-derived CDR1 and CDR2 are MNHNS and SASEGT. The CDR3 sequence is CASSESGTSIHNEQFF. In DNA, the CDR3 is TGTGCCAGCAGTGAGTCCGGGACTAGCATCCACAATGAGCAGTTCTTC.

The genes are TRBV28 and TRBJ1-2, with D unclear. Germline V lookup: CDR1 MDHEN, CDR2 SYDVKM. This CDR3 is 11 amino acids long. The V and J ends lost 6 bases and 3 bases respectively, with 5 bases between them. The CDR3 nucleotides read TGTGCCAGCAGACAGTACTATGGCTACACCTTC. Residues: CASRQYYGYTF.

This clonotype rates as large. J is TRBJ1-1 and V is TRBV7-8; possibly TRBD1 for D (6 bases). Deletions cut 7 bases from V and 1 base from J, with 13 bases between. Germline lookup yields CDR1 SGHVS and CDR2 FQNEAQ. The CDR3 has 14 amino acids. The CDR3 DNA sequence: TGTGCCAGCACAGACAGGATTCAGAACACTGAAGCTTTCTTT. This gives the protein CASTDRIQNTEAFF.

V gene TRBV20-1 combines with J gene TRBJ2-3, with D maybe TRBD2 (5 bases). V was pared by 6 bases and J by 3 bases, with 16 bases between. Looked up from germline, CDR1 is DFQATT and CDR2 is SNEGSKA (reference sequence). The CDR3 length is 14 residues. CDR3 protein: CSAIPPLVTDTQYF. The CDR3 DNA sequence: TGCAGTGCCATCCCTCCACTAGTAACAGATACGCAGTATTTT.

The rearrangement links TRBV25-1 to TRBJ2-7; TRBD2 matches at 7 bases. V was pared by 4 bases and J by 3 bases, with 6 bases of the junction left unmatched. The V gene's germline CDR1 is MGHDK and CDR2 SYGVNS. The CDR3 consists of 14 residues. The CDR3 sequence: CASSALAVGYEQYF. The CDR3 bases are TGTGCCAGCAGTGCCCTAGCGGTGGGCTACGAGCAGTACTTC.

CDR3 coding DNA: TGTGCCAGCAGCCAACTGCCTGGGGGCTACGAGCAGTACTTC. Residues: CASSQLPGGYEQYF. The chain uses TRBV4-2 and TRBJ2-7, with D perhaps matching TRBD1 or TRBD2 (5 bases each). Germline V gene data show CDR1 as LGHNA and CDR2 as YNFKEQ. V lost 2 bases, J lost 3 bases, and 11 bases lay in between. This CDR3 has 14 residues.

This clonotype was recorded many times. This chain uses TRBV20-1 with TRBJ1-2; 8 bases match TRBD1. The CDR3 is made up of 14 amino acids. V trimming: 2 bases; J trimming: 2 bases; junction bases outside the gene matches: 4. Germline CDR1 DFQATT, CDR2 SNEGSKA (reference sequence). CDR3 loop: CSARNNRGNYGYTF. CDR3 coding DNA: TGCAGTGCTAGAAACAACAGGGGGAACTATGGCTACACCTTC.

The chain combines TRBV7-9 with TRBJ2-1, with D unclear. Per germline, CDR1 SEHNR and CDR2 FQNEAQ (reference sequence). Trimming cost V 8 bases and J 10 bases, with 12 bases left between them. This CDR3 is built from 11 residues. CDR3 sequence (DNA): TGTGCCAGCGGGTTAGGTAGCGAGCAGTTCTTC. Translation gives CASGLGSEQFF. The full variable domain, its missing parts supplied by reference TRBV7-9 and TRBJ2-1, is DTGVSQNPRHKITKRGQNVTFRCDPISEHNRLYWYRQTLGQGPEFLTYFQNEAQLEKSRLLSDRFSAERPKGSFSTLEIQRTEQGDSAMYLCASGLGSEQFFGPGTRLTVL.

This chain's CDR3 is CASSVNTRGVSSGNTIYF. CDR3 DNA: TGTGCCAGCAGCGTAAATACCAGGGGGGTGTCCTCTGGAAACACCATATATTTT. This chain uses TRBV9 with TRBJ1-3; TRBD1 matches at 7 bases. The CDR3 contains 18 residues. V gave up 1 base and J gave up 0 bases; unmatched junction bases: 10. CDR1 and CDR2 from the germline V gene are SGDLS and YYNGEE.

This clonotype was recorded a few times. The J gene is TRBJ2-7, the V gene TRBV7-8, with D possibly matching TRBD1 (6 bases). Germline values: CDR1 SGHVS, CDR2 FQNEAQ. V lost 1 base and J 1 base, leaving 11 bases between the germline ends. This CDR3 contains 15 residues. Written as DNA, the CDR3 is TGTGCCAGCAGCTTAGGTCAGGGGATTTCCTACGAGCAGTACTTC. Amino acid sequence: CASSLGQGISYEQYF.

This clonotype appeared a few times. One end of the junction does not line up with germline, which may come from a read error. The V and J genes are TRBV7-2 and TRBJ2-1; 9 positions match TRBD2. Germline V CDR1 and CDR2: SGHTA, FQGNSA. The CDR3 runs to 17 residues. CDR3 sequence reads: CASSLVGGGRVGNEQFF. CDR3 coding DNA: TGTGCCAGCAGTTTAGTTGGTGGCGGGAGGGTAGGCAATGAGCAGTTCTTC.

This clonotype has only one observation. The chain joins TRBV7-9 to TRBJ2-5, with TRBD1 as a possible D gene (6 bases). Per the germline V gene, CDR1 is SEHNR and CDR2 is FQNEAQ (reference sequence). The CDR3 is 14 residues long. V was cut by 4 bases and J by 2 bases, with 11 bases left in between. CDR3: CASSSGQLQETQYF. As DNA, the CDR3 is TGTGCCAGCAGCTCAGGACAGTTACAAGAGACCCAGTACTTC.

The rearrangement joins TRBV28 to TRBJ1-3, with D unresolved. Germline CDR1 reads MDHEN; CDR2 reads SYDVKM. The V gene lost 10 bases and the J gene lost 2 bases, with 15 bases spanning the gap. The CDR3 has 14 residues. The CDR3 region has the DNA TGTGCCACCAAGGAACGAGTCACTGGAAACACCATATATTTT. Amino acid sequence: CATKERVTGNTIYF.

This clonotype was counted at least ten times. The chain couples TRBV5-4 to TRBJ2-2, with a tentative D call TRBD1 (7 bases). V gave up 4 bases and J gave up 4 bases, with 17 bases separating them. CDR1 SGHNT and CDR2 YYREEE come from the germline V gene (reference sequence). This CDR3 comprises 16 residues. In DNA, the CDR3 is TGTGCCAGCAGCCCGACGTACAGGGGAGGCACCGGGGAGCTGTTTTTT. This gives the protein CASSPTYRGGTGELFF.

This clonotype was seen repeatedly, ten times or more. The rearrangement joins TRBV5-1 to TRBJ2-1, with TRBD2 identical over 12 bases. Germline loops: CDR1 SGHRS, CDR2 YFSETQ. Losses at the gene ends were 2 bases for V and 4 bases for J; bases not matched to a gene: 10. This CDR3 comprises 18 residues. The CDR3 here is CASSFRLAGVGIYNEQFF. The CDR3 DNA reads as TGCGCCAGCAGCTTTCGACTAGCGGGAGTGGGGATTTACAATGAGCAGTTCTTC.

This chain links TRBV29-1 with TRBJ2-3; D is perhaps TRBD2 (6 bases). Germline-derived CDR1 and CDR2 are SQVTM and ANQGSEA. The CDR3 has 14 amino acids. V lost 7 bases and J lost 0, with 14 bases in between. The CDR3: CSDRTGLSTDTQYF. The CDR3 DNA reads as TGCAGCGACCGGACGGGACTTAGCACAGATACGCAGTATTTT.

This clonotype turned up a few times. This rearrangement joins TRBV5-5 to TRBJ1-4; D gene ambiguous. CDR3 length: 17 amino acids. Trimming left V 4 bases short and J 0 bases short, with 16 bases between. Germline loops: CDR1 SGHKS, CDR2 YYEKEE (reference sequence). The CDR3 coding sequence is TGTGCCAGCAGCCTGCGGCCTAGTCTATCAACTAATGAAAAACTGTTTTTT. Translated, it gives CASSLRPSLSTNEKLFF.

This clonotype was observed a handful of times. The chain joins TRBV4-3 to TRBJ2-1; 10 bases line up with TRBD2. The CDR3 sequence is 14 residues long. Germline trimming cut 4 bases from V and 9 bases from J; bases unmatched to any gene: 6. Germline V gene data show CDR1 as LGHNA and CDR2 as YSLEER. The DNA for the CDR3 is TGCGCCAGCAGCCCCCTAGCGGGAGCGGCTGAGCAGTTCTTC. Encoded protein: CASSPLAGAAEQFF.

The sample holds many counts of this clonotype. The chain recombines TRBV7-8 with TRBJ1-1; D might be TRBD1 (5 bases). Germline CDR1 and CDR2: SGHVS and FQNEAQ. This CDR3 region has 14 residues. Trimming pared 5 bases from V and 7 bases from J, leaving 17 bases between. The CDR3 nucleotides read TGTGCCAGCAGCCCCAGGGAGGGACTCGTTGAAGCTTTCTTT. Amino acid sequence: CASSPREGLVEAFF.

There are a few counts of this clonotype. J is TRBJ1-5 and V is TRBV7-9, with D maybe TRBD1 (5 bases). Germline V gene sequence: CDR1 SEHNR, CDR2 FQNEAQ (reference sequence). Trimming took 5 bases from V and 6 from J, leaving 17 bases between them. The CDR3 consists of 15 residues. In DNA, the CDR3 is TGTGCCAGCAGCCCCCGCGGTGGGGGAATTCAGCCCCAGCATTTT. This translates into CASSPRGGGIQPQHF.

This sequence joins TRBV6-2 or TRBV6-3 and TRBJ2-7, with TRBD1 matching 11 bases. Germline lookup yields CDR1 MNHEY and CDR2 SVGEGT. CDR3 length: 16 amino acids. The V gene end was trimmed by 2 bases and the J gene end by 2 bases; junction bases not matched to a gene: 5. CDR3 loop: CASSYHRDRGTYEQYF. CDR3 sequence (DNA): TGTGCCAGCAGTTACCATCGGGACAGGGGGACCTACGAGCAGTACTTC.

This clonotype was recorded at least ten times. The V call is TRBV12-3 or TRBV12-4, the J call TRBJ1-1; D is unclear. The V and J ends lost 7 bases and 2 bases respectively, with 5 bases between them. The CDR3 runs to 11 residues. CDR3 residues: CASNRNTEAFF. Here the CDR3 DNA reads TGTGCCAGCAACCGAAACACTGAAGCTTTCTTT.

This clonotype was detected many times. The rearrangement links TRBV7-2 to TRBJ1-1; D gene uncertain. CDR1 is SGHTA, CDR2 FQGNSA, per germline. V was cut by 5 bases and J by 1 base, with 11 bases left in between. The CDR3 extends over 14 amino acids. The CDR3 sequence is CASSLTKSNTEAFF. CDR3 sequence (DNA): TGTGCCAGCAGCCTAACGAAGTCGAACACTGAAGCTTTCTTT.

V is TRBV20-1 and J is TRBJ2-2; 14 positions match TRBD2. CDR3 length: 16 residues. V lost 2 bases and J lost 4; bases outside the gene matches: 3. Germline V gene lookup returns CDR1 DFQATT and CDR2 SNEGSKA (reference sequence). In DNA, the CDR3 is TGCAGTGCTAGACCCGGACTAGCGGGAGGCACCGGGGAGCTGTTTTTT. It specifies CSARPGLAGGTGELFF.

A single count supports this clonotype. The CDR3 protein is CASSLGGHNEQFF. As DNA, the CDR3 is TGTGCCAGCAGTCTCGGAGGGCACAATGAGCAGTTCTTC. The chain recombines TRBV27 with TRBJ2-1; perhaps TRBD2 as D (6 bases). Germline lookup yields CDR1 MNHEY and CDR2 SMNVEV (reference sequence). V shed 5 bases and J shed 5 bases, with 10 bases lying between them. The CDR3 has 13 amino acids.